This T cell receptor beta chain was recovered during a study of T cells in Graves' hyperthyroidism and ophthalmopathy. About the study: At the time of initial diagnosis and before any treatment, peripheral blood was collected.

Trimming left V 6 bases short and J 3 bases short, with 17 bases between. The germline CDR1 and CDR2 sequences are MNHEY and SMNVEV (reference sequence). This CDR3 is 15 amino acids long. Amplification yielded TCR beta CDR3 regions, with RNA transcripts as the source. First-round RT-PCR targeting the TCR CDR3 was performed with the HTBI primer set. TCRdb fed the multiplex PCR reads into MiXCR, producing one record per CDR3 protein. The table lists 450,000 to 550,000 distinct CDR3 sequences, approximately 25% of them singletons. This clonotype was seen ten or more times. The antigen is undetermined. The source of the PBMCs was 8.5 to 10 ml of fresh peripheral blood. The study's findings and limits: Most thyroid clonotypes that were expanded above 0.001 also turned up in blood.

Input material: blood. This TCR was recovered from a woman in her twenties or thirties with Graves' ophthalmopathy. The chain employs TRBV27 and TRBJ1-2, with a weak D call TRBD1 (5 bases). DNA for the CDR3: TGTGCCAGCAGCCCCGGGCGGGGGATAGACTATGGCTACACCTTC. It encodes CASSPGRGIDYGYTF.